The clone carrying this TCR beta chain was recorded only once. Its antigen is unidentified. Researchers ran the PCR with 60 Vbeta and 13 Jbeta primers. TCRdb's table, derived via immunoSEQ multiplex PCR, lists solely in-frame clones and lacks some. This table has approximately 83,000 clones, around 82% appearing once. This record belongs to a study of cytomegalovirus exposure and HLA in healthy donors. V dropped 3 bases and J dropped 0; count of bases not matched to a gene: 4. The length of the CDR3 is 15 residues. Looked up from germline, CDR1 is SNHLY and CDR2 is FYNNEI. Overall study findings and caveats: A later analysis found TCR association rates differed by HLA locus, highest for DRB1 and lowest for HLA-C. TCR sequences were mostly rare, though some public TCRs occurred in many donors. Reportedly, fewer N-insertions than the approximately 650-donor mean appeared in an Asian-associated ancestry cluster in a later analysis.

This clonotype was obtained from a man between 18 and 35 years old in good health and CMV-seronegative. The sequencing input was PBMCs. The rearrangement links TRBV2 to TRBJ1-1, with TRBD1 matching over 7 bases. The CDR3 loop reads CASSDDRVVNTEAFF. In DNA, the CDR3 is TGTGCCAGCAGTGACGACAGGGTGGTGAACACTGAAGCTTTCTTT.